This record concerns one TCR beta chain sequence. The target antigen is unknown. The data stem from a study of cytomegalovirus exposure and HLA in healthy donors. Study findings and constraints: In a later analysis, V- and J-gene trimming of beta chains associated with a DCLRE1C missense variant, replicated independently. Listed as cytomegalovirus-associated were 150 to 200 TCR beta chains.

The germline V gene encodes CDR1 SGHTA and CDR2 FQGTGA. Unmatched junction bases numbered 4, after V lost 5 bases and J lost 4 bases. CDR3 size: 15 residues. This PCR relied on a set of 60 Vbeta primers and 13 Jbeta primers. The method was immunoSEQ multiplex PCR; TCRdb's version includes in-frame clones alone and lacks a portion of them. The sample has fewer than 350,000 clones, about 87% seen once. The V and J genes are TRBV7-3 and TRBJ2-5; 13 bases line up with TRBD2. The sequencing sample was made of PBMCs. The clonotype comes from a woman between 18 and 29 years old in good health and CMV-seronegative. The CDR3 here is CASSPTSGGAETQYF. CDR3 nucleotide sequence: TGTGCCAGCAGCCCAACTAGCGGGGGGGCAGAGACCCAGTACTTC.